This T cell receptor beta chain was sequenced for a study of identifying expanded T cells in peripheral blood. Broader study findings: Variance in clone template counts between approximately two-week samples significantly increased with total template count across all healthy donors. Technical replicates showed around 1.2 changed clones; two weeks 15 to 20; four weeks 19.

In this sample, this clone turned up once. What it binds is not known. Healthy donors had no documented immune events, such as infections, while sampled. Data came from immunoSEQ multiplex PCR; TCRdb stores just in-frame clones and leaves some out. The repertoire holds under 85,000 clones, roughly 89% seen once, with roughly a fifth in the top ten. This receptor was identified in a person aged 18 to 75 in good health. Sequences were obtained from blood.

The CDR3 DNA follows: TGTGCCAGCCCCCCGACAGGCCTTCTGAACACTGAAGCTTTCTTT. Its translation: CASPPTGLLNTEAFF. The chain is built from TRBV25-1 and TRBJ1-1, with a weak D call TRBD1 (6 bases). This CDR3 comprises 15 residues. V gave up 8 bases and J gave up 0 bases, with 16 bases separating them. Germline lookup yields CDR1 MGHDK and CDR2 SYGVNS.